A selection of T cell receptor beta chains follows, all from one sample in a study of OX40 agonist ivuxolimab in advanced cancers. Profiled with immunoSEQ multiplex PCR; TCRdb holds only in-frame clones, not every one. This repertoire shows roughly 59,000 clones, about 92% found once; its top ten account for 10% to 15%. This sample comprised CD4+ or CD8+ T cells sorted from blood, obtained in a trial of the OX40 agonist ivuxolimab. All receptors come from an adult with an advanced solid tumor such as melanoma, head and neck, liver or kidney cancer. Each CDR3 is given with its conserved first and last residue. The D gene is left open where the match is weak. Size values are once, few and many counts, or a class for expanded clones, and some rows have none.

D gene	V gene	J gene	clone size	CDR3 protein	CDR3 DNA
-	TRBV6-5	TRBJ2-5	-	CASSSAGWETQYF	TGTGCCAGCAGTTCCGCAGGGTGGGAGACCCAGTACTTC
TRBD2	TRBV9	TRBJ2-1	-	CASSVRPLAGVWDEQFF	TGTGCCAGCAGCGTAAGGCCACTAGCGGGAGTTTGGGATGAGCAGTTCTTC
-	TRBV5-4	TRBJ1-2	medium-sized	CASSLRGSNYGYTF	TGTGCCAGCAGCTTGCGGGGGTCCAACTATGGCTACACCTTC
-	TRBV6-6	TRBJ1-1	-	CASMRSTEAFF	TGTGCCAGCATGAGGTCCACTGAAGCTTTCTTT
-	TRBV4-1	TRBJ1-1	-	CASSQLRATEAFF	TGCGCCAGCAGCCAACTAAGGGCCACTGAAGCTTTCTTT
-	TRBV6-1	TRBJ1-4	-	CASGQAGEKLFF	TGTGCCAGCGGGCAGGCGGGGGAAAAACTGTTTTTT
-	TRBV2	TRBJ1-1	-	CASSEGIGGVRNTEAFF	TGTGCCAGCAGTGAAGGGATAGGGGGGGTGAGAAACACTGAAGCTTTCTTT
TRBD1	TRBV5-4	TRBJ2-5	-	CASSMGQGAQETQYF	TGTGCCAGCAGTATGGGACAGGGGGCCCAAGAGACCCAGTACTTC
TRBD1	TRBV2	TRBJ2-7	-	CASSEVVGGSSYEQYF	TGTGCCAGCAGTGAAGTTGTAGGGGGCAGCTCCTACGAGCAGTACTTC
-	TRBV27	TRBJ1-2	-	CASSPTTASNYGYTF	TGTGCCAGCAGTCCCACGACGGCTTCTAACTATGGCTACACCTTC
-	TRBV27	TRBJ1-1	-	CASSQGSDTEAFF	TGTGCCAGCAGCCAGGGAAGTGACACTGAAGCTTTCTTT
TRBD2	TRBV7-6	TRBJ2-3	-	CASSLSGGPDTQYF	TGTGCCAGCAGCTTAAGCGGGGGCCCAGATACGCAGTATTTT
-	TRBV10-3	TRBJ1-6	-	CAIRGSFNSPLHF	TGTGCCATCAGGGGATCTTTTAATTCACCCCTCCACTTT
-	TRBV6-1	TRBJ2-2	-	CATLQRIGELFF	TGTGCCACCCTCCAAAGAATCGGGGAGCTGTTTTTT
-	TRBV5-6	TRBJ1-2	-	CASSTTDKGGYGYTF	TGTGCCAGCAGCACTACGGACAAGGGAGGCTATGGCTACACCTTC
-	TRBV4-1	TRBJ2-6	-	CASSQEGGSGANVLTF	TGCGCCAGCAGCCAAGAAGGGGGCTCTGGGGCCAACGTCCTGACTTTC